The 23 T cell receptor beta chains reported below all come from one sample, sequenced in a study of blood T cells in healthy people across ages. Then a second PCR, running about 6 to 11 cycles, was carried out with a sample-barcoded 5' primer and a J-beta primer mix. TCRdb redid the calling of the 5' RACE reads with MiXCR, one entry per CDR3 protein. The sample lists about 1,600,000 distinct CDR3 sequences; 42% were seen once. Source material: blood. These TCRs come from a woman under 30 in good health.

V usage is TRBV7-2 and J usage is TRBJ1-1; D is unresolved. The ends were cut back, 1 base at V and 4 bases at J, with 13 bases in the middle. The length of the CDR3 is 15 residues. CDR1 and CDR2 from the germline V gene are SGHTA and FQGNSA. CDR3 sequence: CASSLVEVPGTEAFF. CDR3 DNA: TGTGCCAGCAGCTTAGTGGAGGTCCCGGGCACTGAAGCTTTCTTT.

The CDR3 here is CASSQDRRRGSEQFF. In DNA, the CDR3 is TGTGCCAGCAGCCAAGATCGGAGACGGGGATCGGAGCAGTTCTTC. V and J are TRBV14 and TRBJ2-1; TRBD2 is a possible D gene (5 bases). The CDR3 contains 15 residues. The V and J ends lost 0 bases and 10 bases respectively, with 16 bases between them. Germline CDR1 SGHDN, CDR2 FVKESK.

This clonotype has a handful of counts. The chain links TRBV11-2 to TRBJ2-7, with a weak D call TRBD1 (6 bases). Trimming removed 5 bases from V and 2 bases from J, with 16 bases in between. CDR3 size: 15 residues. Germline-derived CDR1 and CDR2 are SGHAT and FQNNGV. The CDR3 loop is CASSPIQGRPYEQYF. CDR3 nucleotide sequence: TGTGCCAGCAGCCCGATACAGGGTCGCCCCTACGAGCAGTACTTC.

The chain links TRBV11-2 to TRBJ1-6; D is unclear. This CDR3 region has 16 residues. Germline CDR1 and CDR2: SGHAT and FQNNGV. Trimming removed 5 bases from V and 2 bases from J, with 13 bases in between. The CDR3 is CASSPPSEAYNSPLHF. The CDR3, as DNA: TGTGCCAGCAGCCCTCCCTCGGAGGCCTATAATTCACCCCTCCACTTT.

This clonotype was detected a few times. The CDR3 spells CASSFWSGGANEQFF. Here the CDR3 DNA reads TGCGCCAGCAGCTTTTGGAGCGGGGGGGCGAATGAGCAGTTCTTC. The V call is TRBV5-1, the J call TRBJ2-1, with 10 bases lining up with TRBD2. With V trimmed by 2 bases and J by 7 bases, 6 bases remained unmatched. The CDR3 totals 15 residues. Germline lookup yields CDR1 SGHRS and CDR2 YFSETQ.

There are a few counts of this clonotype. The rearrangement links TRBV27 to TRBJ1-2; D is possibly TRBD1 (6 bases). Germline CDR1 is MNHEY and CDR2 is SMNVEV (reference sequence). The CDR3 is 15 residues long. Trimming removed 8 bases from V and 4 bases from J, with 20 bases in between. CDR3 nucleotides: TGTGCCAGCCGTACCCTACTGGGGGGCGTCTATGGCTACACCTTC. Translated: CASRTLLGGVYGYTF.

This clonotype occurred a few times. The chain recombines TRBV7-2 with TRBJ2-3; D is unclear. This CDR3 comprises 15 residues. The germline V gene encodes CDR1 SGHTA and CDR2 FQGNSA. V lost 5 bases and J 2 bases, leaving 14 bases between the germline ends. Written as DNA, the CDR3 is TGTGCCAGCAGCCGCACCCTCTATGCCACAGATACGCAGTATTTT. Translating gives CASSRTLYATDTQYF.

This rearrangement joins TRBV5-1 to TRBJ2-7; D is unclear. The DNA end is more similar to TRBJ2-5, so the J call may be wrong. The CDR3 contains 16 residues. Germline V lookup: CDR1 SGHRS, CDR2 YFSETQ. As DNA, the CDR3 is TGCGCCAGCAGCTTGGGAAAGACCTACCCCCAAGAGACCCAGTACTTC. Translating it yields CASSLGKTYPQETQYF.

This clonotype was counted a few times. CDR3 nucleotides: TGTGCCAGCAGCCCCGTGGGACAGGGGGTCTGGGGCTACACCTTC. Protein product: CASSPVGQGVWGYTF. The V gene is TRBV7-2, the J gene TRBJ1-2, with 11 bases that match TRBD1. Trimming cost V 5 bases and J 8 bases; bases outside gene matches: 10. CDR3 length equals 15 residues. Per germline, CDR1 SGHTA and CDR2 FQGNSA.

The chain recombines TRBV2 with TRBJ2-1; 8 bases line up with TRBD2. The J call may be mistaken, given a closer DNA end match to TRBJ2-7. Germline CDR1 and CDR2: SNHLY and FYNNEI. The CDR3 contains 14 residues. The CDR3 nucleotides are TGTGCCAGTCAGCAAGCGGGAGAGTACAATGAGCAGTACTTC. Translated, it gives CASQQAGEYNEQYF.

This chain uses TRBV12-3 or TRBV12-4 with TRBJ1-5; D remains unclear. CDR3 length equals 17 residues. V lost 1 base and J 0 bases, leaving 13 bases between the germline ends. The CDR3 DNA is TGTGCCAGCAGTTTAGTTATTGGGGAAGATAGCAATCAGCCCCAGCATTTT. This sequence encodes CASSLVIGEDSNQPQHF.

The chain carries TRBV10-3 and TRBJ2-1; 7 bases map to TRBD2. The CDR3 is 14 amino acids. Germline CDR1 is ENHRY and CDR2 is SYGVKD. The trim removed 10 bases at V and 7 bases at J, leaving 13 bases unmatched. As DNA, the CDR3 is TGTGCCACACAAAAGGGTAGCGGGCTTAATGAGCAGTTCTTC. Protein: CATQKGSGLNEQFF.

This clonotype has a handful of counts. This rearrangement joins TRBV29-1 to TRBJ2-5; D is perhaps TRBD1 (6 bases). CDR1 and CDR2 from the germline V gene are SQVTM and ANQGSEA. Trimming stripped 1 base from V and 3 bases from J, with 9 bases between. This CDR3 has 13 amino acids. The CDR3 DNA reads as TGCAGCGTTGAAGCACAGGGTGAAGAGACCCAGTACTTC. This gives the protein CSVEAQGEETQYF.

The chain carries TRBV4-1 and TRBJ2-5; 7 bases are shared with TRBD1. The closer fit of TRBJ2-7 to the DNA end suggests the J call may be wrong. CDR1 and CDR2 from the germline V gene are MGHRA and YSYEKL. The CDR3 has 15 residues. This CDR3 is CASSQRGTATYEQYF. The CDR3, as DNA: TGCGCCAGCAGCCAAAGAGGGACAGCGACCTACGAGCAGTACTTC.

This sequence joins TRBV19 and TRBJ1-1; weak D call: TRBD1 (5 bases). Trimming left V 3 bases short and J 5 bases short, with 16 bases between. There are 15 residues in the CDR3. CDR1 is LNHDA, CDR2 SQIVND, per germline (reference sequence). The CDR3 DNA is TGTGCCAGTAGTATTCAGGGATCCTCGCTGACTGAAGCTTTCTTT. This gives the protein CASSIQGSSLTEAFF.

The genes are TRBV5-1 and TRBJ1-6; 7 bases match TRBD1. The CDR3 length is 18 residues. V lost 1 base, J lost 5 bases, and 12 bases stayed unmatched. The germline V gene has CDR1 SGHRS and CDR2 YFSETQ. The CDR3 region is CASSLRTGNLWDNSPLHF. In DNA form, the CDR3 reads TGCGCCAGCAGCTTGCGGACAGGCAATCTTTGGGATAATTCACCCCTCCACTTT.

This chain links TRBV7-2 with TRBJ1-1, with a weak D call TRBD1 (6 bases). V lost 5 bases to trimming and J lost 10 bases, with 20 bases between them. Germline loops: CDR1 SGHTA, CDR2 FQGNSA. The CDR3 sequence is 14 residues long. The CDR3 is CASSPRRETGSAFF. Written as DNA, the CDR3 is TGTGCCAGCAGCCCCAGGCGTGAAACAGGGTCAGCTTTCTTT.

CDR3: CASTWGVRGYTF. Written as DNA, the CDR3 is TGTGCCAGCACTTGGGGGGTGAGAGGCTACACCTTC. The chain is built from TRBV28 and TRBJ1-2, with D maybe TRBD1 (5 bases). V lost 7 bases and J lost 8, with 14 bases in between. The CDR3 consists of 12 residues. Germline V gene sequence: CDR1 MDHEN, CDR2 SYDVKM.

In its sample, this clonotype was seen a few times. This sequence joins TRBV25-1 and TRBJ1-1; a weak D match, TRBD1 (5 bases). V was shortened by 3 bases and J by 5 bases, with 13 bases between the two germline ends. In germline, CDR1 is MGHDK, CDR2 SYGVNS. The CDR3 runs to 14 residues. CDR3 sequence reads: CASSERQRQTEAFF. DNA of the CDR3: TGTGCCAGCAGTGAGCGACAGAGACAAACTGAAGCTTTCTTT.

This clonotype has more than one count but fewer than ten. The rearrangement joins TRBV20-1 to TRBJ2-1; D is perhaps TRBD2 (5 bases). V was trimmed by 5 bases and J by 4 bases, leaving 15 bases between them. CDR1 DFQATT and CDR2 SNEGSKA come from the germline V gene (reference sequence). CDR3 size: 14 residues. The CDR3 protein is CSACHLLGYNEQFF. The CDR3 DNA reads as TGCAGTGCTTGCCACTTACTAGGATACAATGAGCAGTTCTTC.

The chain is built from TRBV3-1 and TRBJ2-5, with unresolved D. CDR1 is LGHDT, CDR2 YNNKEL, per germline (reference sequence). Trimming removed 2 bases at V and 5 bases at J, with 12 bases between. The CDR3 length is 14 residues. The CDR3 loop is CASSQNGLRETQYF. The CDR3 DNA is TGTGCCAGCAGCCAAAATGGGTTGAGGGAGACCCAGTACTTC.

This clonotype was counted at least ten times. The V and J genes are TRBV11-2 and TRBJ2-3, with no clear D. Germline CDR1 SGHAT, CDR2 FQNNGV. V dropped 5 bases and J dropped 8 bases, with 8 bases sitting between them. There are 11 residues in the CDR3. This CDR3 reads CASSPQFTQYF. In DNA, the CDR3 is TGTGCCAGCAGCCCACAATTTACGCAGTATTTT. Full variable domain (rest looked up from reference TRBV11-2 and TRBJ2-3): EAGVAQSPRYKIIEKRQSVAFWCNPISGHATLYWYQQILGQGPKLLIQFQNNGVVDDSQLPKDRFSAERLKGVDSTLKIQPAKLEDSAVYLCASSPQFTQYFGPGTRLTVL.

This clonotype has a handful of counts. The chain is built from TRBV18 and TRBJ2-6; D not certain. From germline, CDR1 is KGHSH and CDR2 LQKENI. The CDR3 runs 16 residues. With 1 base removed from V and 0 bases from J, the gap between germline ends came to 7 bases. CDR3 DNA: TGTGCCAGCTCACCACTCGGGTTCTCTGGGGCCAACGTCCTGACTTTC. Translating gives CASSPLGFSGANVLTF.